This TCR beta chain was obtained from a study of T cell repertoires in ileal Crohn's disease. Study-level information: At surgery, less than 45% of patients smoked, with median disease duration 7.9 years.

This clone was picked up one time. The antigen is undetermined. Time point: neoterminal ileum biopsy at postoperative endoscopy, about 6 months after surgery. The assay was immunoSEQ multiplex PCR, and TCRdb's table has in-frame clones only and misses some. The sample yields almost 5,500 clones, 55% to 70% seen once. General study points: Compared with CD4 T cells, sorted CD8 cells carried more expanded clones. Compared with non-smokers, active smokers at surgery showed more clonal expansions.

The CDR3 consists of 14 residues. Germline CDR1 MGHRA, CDR2 YSYEKL. V was pared by 4 bases and J by 1 base, with 3 bases of the junction left unmatched. The sample consisted of ileal tissue. The V gene is TRBV4-1, the J gene TRBJ1-1, with 7 bases lining up with TRBD1. The sequence derives from an adult with Crohn's disease. DNA of the CDR3: TGCGCCAGCAGCCCCGACAGGGCGAACACTGAAGCTTTCTTT. The encoded protein is CASSPDRANTEAFF.